The T cell receptor (beta chain) under discussion was sequenced for a study of cytomegalovirus exposure and HLA in healthy donors. Study results and caveats: Cytomegalovirus association was listed for 164 TCR beta chains. High specificity and sensitivity for cytomegalovirus status were reported for the classifier.

Repertoires were generated with immunoSEQ multiplex PCR, while TCRdb's copy carries only in-frame clones and drops some. Of around 120,000 clones listed, 88% are singletons. Comments on this clone: The antigen is undetermined.

The 120-subject validation cohort, separate from the 666-subject first cohort, included the donors. This sequence originates from a woman aged 18-35 years in good health and CMV-seropositive. What was sequenced was PBMCs.

CDR3 sequence reads: CASSGTGQEETQYF. In DNA form, the CDR3 reads TGTGCCAGCAGCGGAACGGGACAAGAAGAGACCCAGTACTTC. V and J are TRBV2 and TRBJ2-5, with D perhaps matching TRBD1 (6 bases). This CDR3 has 14 residues. Germline V gene data show CDR1 as SNHLY and CDR2 as FYNNEI. Trimming removed 6 bases at V and 3 bases at J, with 14 bases between.